These 26 T cell receptor beta chains were sequenced from one sample in a study of cytomegalovirus exposure and HLA in healthy donors. Sequencing used immunoSEQ multiplex PCR; TCRdb keeps in-frame clones, though not all of them. The sample lists 110,000 or so clones, about 82% occurring once. Sequencing input: PBMCs. The receptors were gathered from a man younger than 35 in good health and CMV-seronegative.

This sequence joins TRBV18 and TRBJ1-3; 9 positions agree with TRBD1. The junction had 6 bases not matched to a gene; V was cut back by 3 bases and J by 3 bases. The CDR3 is made up of 16 amino acids. Germline V CDR1 and CDR2: KGHSH, LQKENI. The CDR3 loop is CASSPPTGGIGNTIYF. The CDR3, as DNA: TGTGCCAGCTCACCCCCAACAGGGGGCATTGGAAACACCATATATTTT.

This chain joins TRBV9 and TRBJ1-1, with D perhaps TRBD1 (5 bases). In germline, CDR1 is SGDLS, CDR2 YYNGEE. The CDR3 covers 15 residues. V lost 0 bases to trimming and J lost 10 bases, with 19 bases between them. The CDR3, as DNA: TGTGCCAGCAGCGTAGGTGACAGTAAAACCTTCGGAGCTTTCTTT. Translated: CASSVGDSKTFGAFF. Combining the CDR3 with reference TRBV9 and TRBJ1-1 gives the whole variable domain DSGVTQTPKHLITATGQRVTLRCSPRSGDLSVYWYQQSLDQGLQFLIQYYNGEERAKGNILERFSAQQFPDLHSELNLSSLELGDSALYFCASSVGDSKTFGAFFGQGTRLTVV.

This clone was seen a few times. J is TRBJ2-5 and V is TRBV30, with TRBD2 as a possible D gene (5 bases). The CDR3 length is 14 residues. Trimming took off 1 base at V and 4 bases at J, with 13 bases between the two ends. Germline lookup yields CDR1 GTSNPN and CDR2 SVGIG (reference sequence). CDR3 amino acids: CAWSALDWGETQYF. In DNA form, the CDR3 reads TGTGCCTGGAGTGCATTGGACTGGGGAGAGACCCAGTACTTC.

This chain links TRBV7-2 with TRBJ2-5; the D gene is possibly TRBD2 (6 bases). CDR1 is SGHTA, CDR2 FQGNSA, per germline. This CDR3 has 17 residues. V was trimmed by 8 bases and J by 7 bases, leaving 29 bases between them. The CDR3 DNA reads as TGTGCCAGCCCCCCAGCGGGCTCCGATGGGCTACGGGCGACCCAGTACTTC. Translating gives CASPPAGSDGLRATQYF. The variable domain in full, with the rest retrieved from reference TRBV7-2 and TRBJ2-5, is GAGVSQSPSNKVTEKGKDVELRCDPISGHTALYWYRQSLGQGLEFLIYFQGNSAPDKSGLPSDRFSAERTGGSVSTLTIQRTQQEDSAVYLCASPPAGSDGLRATQYFGPGTRLLVL.

The chain has TRBV25-1 and TRBJ2-7; tentatively, D is TRBD2 (7 bases). This CDR3 has 14 amino acids. Trimming cost V 6 bases and J 6 bases, with 18 bases left between them. Germline V gene sequence: CDR1 MGHDK, CDR2 SYGVNS. The CDR3 sequence: CASRRGGARAEQYF. The DNA of the CDR3 is TGTGCCAGCAGGAGGGGGGGAGCTAGAGCCGAGCAGTACTTC.

This clone was found a few times. This chain connects TRBV7-2 to TRBJ1-1, with 8 nucleotides matching TRBD1. V lost 5 bases and J lost 2; bases outside the gene matches: 4. CDR1 and CDR2 (germline): SGHTA, FQGNSA. The CDR3 extends over 14 amino acids. The CDR3 region has the DNA TGTGCCAGCAGCCGGGACAGGAGAAACACTGAAGCTTTCTTT. Its translation is CASSRDRRNTEAFF.

The gene calls are TRBV7-8 and TRBJ1-6; D perhaps matches TRBD1 (5 bases). Germline CDR1 and CDR2: SGHVS and FQNEAQ. The CDR3 has 20 amino acids. V dropped 3 bases and J dropped 0 bases, with 21 bases sitting between them. In nucleotides, the CDR3 is TGTGCCAGCAGCTTTTCGAGTCGTTCCGGGGGTGACTCCTATAATTCACCCCTCCACTTT. This translates into CASSFSSRSGGDSYNSPLHF. Using reference TRBV7-8 and TRBJ1-6 for the parts outside the CDR3, the full variable domain is GAGVSQSPRYKVAKRGQDVALRCDPISGHVSLFWYQQALGQGPEFLTYFQNEAQLDKSGLPSDRFFAERPEGSVSTLKIQRTQQEDSAVYLCASSFSSRSGGDSYNSPLHFGNGTRLTVT.

The chain uses TRBV12-5 and TRBJ1-5; possibly TRBD1 for D (5 bases). V shed 6 bases and J shed 0 bases, with 18 bases lying between them. Germline CDR1 is LGHNT and CDR2 is FRNRAP. The CDR3 contains 17 residues. CDR3 loop: CASGEIGQGYSNQPQHF. In DNA form, the CDR3 reads TGTGCTAGTGGGGAGATTGGGCAGGGCTATAGCAATCAGCCCCAGCATTTT.

The V and J genes are TRBV7-9 and TRBJ2-7; 8 bases are shared with TRBD1. The V gene's germline CDR1 is SEHNR and CDR2 FQNEAQ (reference sequence). CDR3 length equals 16 residues. Trimming removed 3 bases from V and 3 bases from J; junction bases left unmatched: 10. DNA for the CDR3: TGTGCCAGCAGCTTCCGGGACAGGAGCTACAACTACGAGCAGTACTTC. It codes for CASSFRDRSYNYEQYF.

J is TRBJ2-7 and V is TRBV4-2; 9 nucleotides match TRBD2. Per the germline V gene, CDR1 is LGHNA and CDR2 is YNFKEQ. V shed 1 base and J 2 bases; nucleotides not matched to a gene: 3. The CDR3 has 15 residues. In DNA form, the CDR3 reads TGTGCCAGCAGCCAAGCGGTAGCGGGGGCCTACGAGCAGTACTTC. Its protein is CASSQAVAGAYEQYF.

V is TRBV19 and J is TRBJ2-3; 7 bases agree with TRBD1. CDR3 size: 14 residues. With V trimmed by 6 bases and J by 0 bases, 3 bases remained unmatched. Per germline, CDR1 LNHDA and CDR2 SQIVND (reference sequence). This CDR3 reads CASRDRTSTDTQYF. The CDR3 nucleotides are TGTGCCAGTAGGGACAGGACTAGCACAGATACGCAGTATTTT. The full variable domain, in which reference TRBV19 and TRBJ2-3 provide the parts outside the CDR3, is DGGITQSPKYLFRKEGQNVTLSCEQNLNHDAMYWYRQDPGQGLRLIYYSQIVNDFQKGDIAEGYSVSREKKESFPLTVTSAQKNPTAFYLCASRDRTSTDTQYFGPGTRLTVL.

The chain carries TRBV6-6 and TRBJ1-5, with 8 bases identical to TRBD1. With V trimmed by 7 bases and J by 3 bases, 8 bases remained unmatched. CDR3 size: 15 residues. Per germline, CDR1 MNHNY and CDR2 SVGAGI (reference sequence). Written as DNA, the CDR3 is TGTGCCAGCACCCCGGACAGGGAACTCAATCAGCCCCAGCATTTT. This sequence encodes CASTPDRELNQPQHF.

This chain joins TRBV2 and TRBJ2-1; 7 bases agree with TRBD2. The V gene end was trimmed by 6 bases and the J gene end by 8 bases; junction bases not matched to a gene: 4. Germline V gene sequence: CDR1 SNHLY, CDR2 FYNNEI. The CDR3 contains 12 residues. For the CDR3, the DNA is TGTGCCAGCAGGGGGACTACCTATGAGCAGTTCTTC. Residues: CASRGTTYEQFF.

The J gene is TRBJ2-7, the V gene TRBV6-5, with 7 bases lining up with TRBD2. The germline gives CDR1 MNHEY, CDR2 SVGAGI. The trim removed 2 bases at V and 0 bases at J, leaving 4 bases unmatched. The CDR3 has 15 amino acids. The chain's CDR3 is CASSYVGGSSYEQYF. CDR3 nucleotides: TGTGCCAGCAGTTACGTGGGCGGGAGCTCCTACGAGCAGTACTTC.

The chain uses TRBV19 and TRBJ2-2; no firm D call. The CDR3 loop spans 13 amino acids. Germline V gene lookup returns CDR1 LNHDA and CDR2 SQIVND (reference sequence). V lost 11 bases to trimming and J lost 2 bases, with 12 bases between them. CDR3 nucleotide sequence: TGTGCCTGCGGCGGAAGTAACACCGGGGAGCTGTTTTTT. Translation gives CACGGSNTGELFF.

The V call is TRBV29-1, the J call TRBJ1-2, with 12 bases fitting TRBD1. Trimming removed 3 bases from V and 7 bases from J; junction bases left unmatched: 6. The length of the CDR3 is 14 residues. Germline-derived CDR1 and CDR2 are SQVTM and ANQGSEA. CDR3 nucleotides: TGCAGCGTTGACCCGGGACAGGGGGCTCTTGGCTACACCTTC. Amino acids: CSVDPGQGALGYTF.

This clone has only a few counts. The rearrangement links TRBV15 to TRBJ2-7, with a tentative D call TRBD1 (6 bases). The length of the CDR3 is 14 residues. Deletions cut 1 base from V and 5 bases from J, with 12 bases between. Germline loops: CDR1 LNHNV, CDR2 YYDKDF (reference sequence). CDR3 in amino acids: CATSRVGQIDEQYF. The CDR3 DNA is TGTGCCACCAGCAGAGTAGGACAGATCGACGAGCAGTACTTC.

The rearrangement uses TRBV27 and TRBJ2-1; 15 bases are shared with TRBD2. The CDR3 contains 20 residues. Germline CDR1 MNHEY, CDR2 SMNVEV (reference sequence). After removal of 3 bases from V and 0 bases from J, the junction contained 9 bases not matched to a gene. DNA of the CDR3: TGTGCCAGCAGTTTCCTGGGACTAGCGGGAGGTCTAAGCTCCTACAATGAGCAGTTCTTC. This codes for CASSFLGLAGGLSSYNEQFF.

V usage is TRBV27 and J usage is TRBJ1-4, with D tentatively TRBD1 (6 bases). V was trimmed by 3 bases and J by 8 bases, leaving 16 bases between them. The CDR3 length is 15 residues. Germline lookup yields CDR1 MNHEY and CDR2 SMNVEV (reference sequence). The CDR3 is CASSFADSVAEKLFF. DNA of the CDR3: TGTGCCAGCAGTTTCGCGGACAGTGTAGCGGAAAAACTGTTTTTT.

J is TRBJ1-2 and V is TRBV7-9; no clear D gene. CDR3 length: 13 amino acids. The V end was cut by 5 bases, the J end by 5 bases, with 12 bases between. Per the germline V gene, CDR1 is SEHNR and CDR2 is FQNEAQ (reference sequence). The CDR3 spells CASSRGSSYGYTF. In nucleotides, the CDR3 is TGTGCCAGCAGCCGCGGGTCCTCTTATGGCTACACCTTC.

This chain connects TRBV30 to TRBJ1-1, with D hard to call. CDR3 length equals 17 residues. CDR1 is GTSNPN and CDR2 is SVGIG in the germline V gene (reference sequence). Deletions cut 0 bases from V and 3 bases from J, with 20 bases between. The CDR3 region has the DNA TGTGCCTGGAGTGTACCAGGTCGGGGATTTAGTGACACTGAAGCTTTCTTT. It codes for CAWSVPGRGFSDTEAFF.

This chain connects TRBV6-5 to TRBJ2-7, with TRBD1 identical over 9 bases. The CDR3 extends over 13 amino acids. V trimming: 5 bases; J trimming: 5 bases; junction bases outside the gene matches: 4. Germline values: CDR1 MNHEY, CDR2 SVGAGI. DNA of the CDR3: TGTGCCAGCAGTCGGACAGGGGATAACGAGCAGTACTTC. Encoded protein: CASSRTGDNEQYF.

The genes are TRBV5-1 and TRBJ1-6, with D tentatively TRBD1 (5 bases). The germline CDR1 and CDR2 sequences are SGHRS and YFSETQ. This CDR3 is built from 15 residues. Trimming took 5 bases from V and 8 from J, leaving 17 bases between them. CDR3 loop: CASSGLGAGDSPLHF. In DNA form, the CDR3 reads TGCGCCAGCAGTGGGTTAGGGGCGGGGGATTCACCCCTCCACTTT.

The rearrangement uses TRBV5-4 and TRBJ1-2, with 7 positions matching TRBD1. Trimming removed 1 base from V and 4 bases from J; junction bases left unmatched: 7. The CDR3 contains 15 residues. Germline V lookup: CDR1 SGHNT, CDR2 YYREEE (reference sequence). This CDR3 reads CASSLPRGELYGYTF. CDR3 DNA: TGTGCCAGCAGCTTGCCCAGGGGGGAACTCTATGGCTACACCTTC. Drawing the rest from reference TRBV5-4 and TRBJ1-2, the complete variable domain is ETGVTQSPTHLIKTRGQQVTLRCSSQSGHNTVSWYQQALGQGPQFIFQYYREEENGRGNFPPRFSGLQFPNYSSELNVNALELDDSALYLCASSLPRGELYGYTFGSGTRLTVV.

The chain recombines TRBV30 with TRBJ2-7, with 7 bases aligning to TRBD1. The J segment lost 6 bases and the V segment lost 7 bases, leaving 9 bases of the junction unmatched. Germline V gene data show CDR1 as GTSNPN and CDR2 as SVGIG (reference sequence). The CDR3 has 12 residues. The CDR3 is CASDRVTREQYF. The CDR3 DNA sequence: TGTGCCTCCGACAGGGTCACCCGCGAGCAGTACTTC.

This sequence joins TRBV5-6 and TRBJ2-7, with unresolved D. CDR1 is SGHDT and CDR2 is YYEEEE in the germline V gene. V was shortened by 3 bases and J by 1 base, with 5 bases between the two germline ends. There are 12 residues in the CDR3. CDR3 sequence (DNA): TGTGCCAGCAGCTCATTTTCCTACGAGCAGTACTTC. It specifies CASSSFSYEQYF.